This T cell receptor beta chain was recorded in a study of Ad26.COV2.S vaccination and SARS-CoV-2 variants. In the study overall: Ad26.COV2.S was injected intramuscularly once or twice, 56 days apart.

Generated by immunoSEQ multiplex PCR, the TCRdb table keeps only in-frame clones and is missing some. The table has hundreds of thousands of clones, around 89% seen once; the top ten hold 5%. Trimming took 5 bases from V and 0 from J, leaving 11 bases between them. This CDR3 has 15 residues. Germline V lookup: CDR1 SGHTA, CDR2 FQGNSA. The table lists this clone with a count of one. The same CDR3 can be traced to other DNA sequences in this sample. Noted treatment: roughly 18 received Ad26.COV2.S at low or high dose, single or two shots; a few received placebo; per-sample allocation not given. Sampling took place 63 days after the first vaccine or placebo injection. Boston provided a donor who was an adult aged 18-55 years.

The chain recombines TRBV7-2 with TRBJ1-3; no clear D gene. The sample consisted of peripheral blood, taken in a trial of Ad26.COV2.S vaccine versus placebo. This receptor was identified in a person between 18 and 60 years old who received the Ad26.COV2.S COVID-19 vaccine or a placebo. In DNA, the CDR3 is TGTGCCAGCAGCCCCCGTGGGAGCTCTGGAAACACCATATATTTT. Protein sequence: CASSPRGSSGNTIYF.